This T cell receptor beta chain was recovered during a study of T cells in Graves' hyperthyroidism and ophthalmopathy. Overall study findings and caveats: The blood repertoire included most of the expanded thyroid clonotypes above 0.001. Ophthalmopathy and stable hyperthyroidism were separated by a 13 V-J model. Before onset, ophthalmopathy was predicted by the model a median around 6.5 months earlier.

The diagnostic basis comprised clinical symptoms, serum thyroxine and TRAb, thyroid ultrasound and orbital computed tomography. TCR beta CDR3 regions were amplified from RNA. First-round RT-PCR targeting the TCR CDR3 was performed with the HTBI primer set. TCRdb processed the multiplex PCR reads anew with MiXCR; each CDR3 protein has one entry. The repertoire holds 500,000 to 600,000 distinct CDR3 sequences, approximately 48% seen once, with 44% in the top ten. CDR1 and CDR2 (germline): ENHRY, SYGVKD. V was clipped by 6 bases and J by 6 bases, with 14 bases between them. The length of the CDR3 is 13 residues. In the case of this clonotype: Its antigen is unidentified.

The sequence derives from an adult woman with Graves' disease, either hyperthyroidism or ophthalmopathy (not recorded which). The chain couples TRBV10-3 to TRBJ1-2; TRBD1 is a possible D gene (6 bases). The source material was peripheral blood or thyroid tissue (not recorded which). The chain's CDR3 is CAIRDSNIDGYTF. The CDR3 nucleotides are TGTGCCATCAGGGACAGTAACATCGATGGCTACACCTTC.